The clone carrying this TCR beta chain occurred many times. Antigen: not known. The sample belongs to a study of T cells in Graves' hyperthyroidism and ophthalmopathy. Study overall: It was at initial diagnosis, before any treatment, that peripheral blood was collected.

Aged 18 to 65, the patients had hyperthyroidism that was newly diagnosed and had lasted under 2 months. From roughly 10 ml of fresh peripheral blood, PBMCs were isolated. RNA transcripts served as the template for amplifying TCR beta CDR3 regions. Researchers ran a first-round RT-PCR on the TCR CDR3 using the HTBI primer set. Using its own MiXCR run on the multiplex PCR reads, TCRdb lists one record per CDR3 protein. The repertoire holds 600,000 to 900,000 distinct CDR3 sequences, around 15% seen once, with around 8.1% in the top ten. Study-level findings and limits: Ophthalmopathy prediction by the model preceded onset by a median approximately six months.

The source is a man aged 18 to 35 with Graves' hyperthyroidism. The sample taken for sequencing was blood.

CDR3: CASTTWGNTEAFF. The CDR3 nucleotides read TGTGCCAGCACCACTTGGGGGAACACTGAAGCTTTCTTT. The rearrangement uses TRBV11-3 and TRBJ1-1, with no clear D. Germline values: CDR1 SGHNT, CDR2 YENEEA. This CDR3 is built from 13 residues. The ends were cut back, 7 bases at V and 1 base at J, with 10 bases in the middle.